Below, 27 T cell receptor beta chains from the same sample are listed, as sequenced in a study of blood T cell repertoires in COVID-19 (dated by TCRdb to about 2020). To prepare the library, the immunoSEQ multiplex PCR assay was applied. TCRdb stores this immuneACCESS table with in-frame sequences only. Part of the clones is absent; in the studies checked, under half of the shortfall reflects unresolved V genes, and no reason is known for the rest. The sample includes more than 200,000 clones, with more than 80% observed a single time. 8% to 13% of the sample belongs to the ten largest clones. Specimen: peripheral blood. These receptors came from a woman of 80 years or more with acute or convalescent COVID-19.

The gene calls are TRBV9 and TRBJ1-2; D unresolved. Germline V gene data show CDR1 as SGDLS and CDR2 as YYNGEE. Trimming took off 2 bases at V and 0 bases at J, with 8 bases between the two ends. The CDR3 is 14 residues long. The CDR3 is CASSVGVTNYGYTF. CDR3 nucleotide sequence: TGTGCCAGCAGCGTCGGGGTTACTAACTATGGCTACACCTTC.

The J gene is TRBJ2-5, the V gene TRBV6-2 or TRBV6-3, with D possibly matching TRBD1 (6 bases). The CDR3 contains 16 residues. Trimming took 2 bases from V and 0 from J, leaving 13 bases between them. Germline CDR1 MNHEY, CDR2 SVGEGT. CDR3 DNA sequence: TGTGCCAGCAGTTACGGCAGGGGAAGGGACCAAGAGACCCAGTACTTC. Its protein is CASSYGRGRDQETQYF.

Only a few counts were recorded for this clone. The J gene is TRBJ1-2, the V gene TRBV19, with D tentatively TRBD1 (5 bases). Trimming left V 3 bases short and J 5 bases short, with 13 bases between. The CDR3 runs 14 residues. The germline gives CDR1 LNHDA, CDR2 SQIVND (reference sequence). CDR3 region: CASSIDIRVYGYTF. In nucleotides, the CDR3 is TGTGCCAGTAGTATCGATATCAGGGTTTATGGCTACACCTTC.

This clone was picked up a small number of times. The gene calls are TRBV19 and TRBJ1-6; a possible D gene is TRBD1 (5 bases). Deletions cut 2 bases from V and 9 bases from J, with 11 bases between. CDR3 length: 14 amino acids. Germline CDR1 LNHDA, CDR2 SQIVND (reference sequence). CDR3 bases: TGTGCCAGTAGTATATTGGCAGGGCCTTCACCCCTCCACTTT. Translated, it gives CASSILAGPSPLHF.

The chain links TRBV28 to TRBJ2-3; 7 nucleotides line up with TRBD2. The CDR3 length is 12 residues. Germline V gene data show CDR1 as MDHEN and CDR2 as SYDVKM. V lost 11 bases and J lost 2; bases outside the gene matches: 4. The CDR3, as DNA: TGTGCCTTCAGCGGGGCCACAGATACGCAGTATTTT. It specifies CAFSGATDTQYF.

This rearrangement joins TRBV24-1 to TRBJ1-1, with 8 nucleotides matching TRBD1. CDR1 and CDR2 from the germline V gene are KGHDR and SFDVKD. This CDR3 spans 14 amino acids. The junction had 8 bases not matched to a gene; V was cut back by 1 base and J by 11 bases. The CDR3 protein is CATSDFSGGGRAFF. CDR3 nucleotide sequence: TGTGCCACCAGTGATTTCTCAGGGGGCGGTAGGGCTTTCTTT.

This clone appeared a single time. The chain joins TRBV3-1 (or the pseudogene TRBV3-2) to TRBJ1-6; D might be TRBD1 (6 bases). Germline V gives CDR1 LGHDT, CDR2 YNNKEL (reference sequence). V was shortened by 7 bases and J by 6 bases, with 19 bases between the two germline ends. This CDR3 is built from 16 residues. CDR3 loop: CASTLFSARGNSPLHF. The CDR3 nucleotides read TGTGCCAGCACCCTCTTTTCCGCCAGGGGTAATTCACCCCTCCACTTT.

CDR3 DNA: TGTGCCTGGGGGGAGGACAGTAGCAATCAGCCCCAGCATTTT. Residues: CAWGEDSSNQPQHF. This chain connects TRBV30 to TRBJ1-5; the D gene is possibly TRBD1 (6 bases). The CDR3 runs to 14 residues. Germline CDR1 GTSNPN, CDR2 SVGIG (reference sequence). V was clipped by 5 bases and J by 0 bases, with 11 bases between them.

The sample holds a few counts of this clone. The CDR3: CAWSEGDNSPLHF. CDR3 bases: TGTGCCTGGAGTGAGGGAGATAATTCACCCCTCCACTTT. This chain links TRBV30 with TRBJ1-6, with D unclear. V lost 1 base and J lost 5, with 6 bases in between. Per germline, CDR1 GTSNPN and CDR2 SVGIG (reference sequence). This CDR3 is built from 13 residues.

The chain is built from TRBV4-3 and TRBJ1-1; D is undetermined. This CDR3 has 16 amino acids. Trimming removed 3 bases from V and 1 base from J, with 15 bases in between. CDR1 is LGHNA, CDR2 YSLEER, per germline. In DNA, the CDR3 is TGCGCCAGCAGCCATTCGAGAGGGTGGGAGAACACTGAAGCTTTCTTT. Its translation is CASSHSRGWENTEAFF.

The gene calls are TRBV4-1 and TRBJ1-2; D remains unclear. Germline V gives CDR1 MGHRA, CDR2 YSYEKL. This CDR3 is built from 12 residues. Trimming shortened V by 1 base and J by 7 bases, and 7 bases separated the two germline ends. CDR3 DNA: TGCGCCAGCAGCCAAGGATTTAGTGGCTACACCTTC. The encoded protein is CASSQGFSGYTF.

CDR3 coding DNA: TGTGCCAGCTCACCACTCGCGGGTTCCTACGAGCAGTACTTC. Its translation is CASSPLAGSYEQYF. The V gene is TRBV18, the J gene TRBJ2-7; possible D gene TRBD2, 5 bases. Germline CDR1 is KGHSH and CDR2 is LQKENI. The CDR3 contains 14 residues. Deletions cut 1 base from V and 1 base from J, with 8 bases between.

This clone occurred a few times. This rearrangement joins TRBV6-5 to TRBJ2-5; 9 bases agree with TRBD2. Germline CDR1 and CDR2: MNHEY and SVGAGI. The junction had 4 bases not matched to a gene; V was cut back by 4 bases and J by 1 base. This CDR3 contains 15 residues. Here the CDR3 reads CASSSAGGRQETQYF. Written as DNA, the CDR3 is TGTGCCAGCAGTTCAGCGGGAGGCCGCCAAGAGACCCAGTACTTC.

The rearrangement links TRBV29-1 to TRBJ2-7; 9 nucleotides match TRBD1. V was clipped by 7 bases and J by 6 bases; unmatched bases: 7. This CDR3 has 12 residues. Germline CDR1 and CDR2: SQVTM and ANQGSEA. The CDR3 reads CSAGQGIGEQYF. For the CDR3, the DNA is TGCAGCGCCGGACAGGGGATAGGCGAGCAGTACTTC.

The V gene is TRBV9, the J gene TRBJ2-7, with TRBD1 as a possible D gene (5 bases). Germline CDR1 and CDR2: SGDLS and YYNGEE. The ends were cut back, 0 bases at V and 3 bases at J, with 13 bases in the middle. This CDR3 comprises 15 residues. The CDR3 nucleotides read TGTGCCAGCAGCGTAGCTTCGGACAACTTCTACGAGCAGTACTTC. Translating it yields CASSVASDNFYEQYF.

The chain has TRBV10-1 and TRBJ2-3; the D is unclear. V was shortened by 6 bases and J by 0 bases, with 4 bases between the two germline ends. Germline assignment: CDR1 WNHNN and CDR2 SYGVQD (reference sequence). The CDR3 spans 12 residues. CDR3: CASSMSTDTQYF. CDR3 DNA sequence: TGCGCCAGCAGCATGAGCACAGATACGCAGTATTTT.

The CDR3 DNA follows: TGTGCCACCCAAACCGGGAACACCGGGGAGCTGTTTTTT. It translates to CATQTGNTGELFF. The rearrangement uses TRBV28 and TRBJ2-2, with D uncertain. V dropped 10 bases and J dropped 1 base, with 10 bases sitting between them. Germline loops: CDR1 MDHEN, CDR2 SYDVKM. The CDR3 covers 13 residues.

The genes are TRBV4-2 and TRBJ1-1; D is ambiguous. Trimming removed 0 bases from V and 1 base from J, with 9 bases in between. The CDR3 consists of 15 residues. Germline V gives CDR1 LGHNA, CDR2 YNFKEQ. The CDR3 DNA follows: TGTGCCAGCAGCCAAGAAAAACAAACGAACACTGAAGCTTTCTTT. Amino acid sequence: CASSQEKQTNTEAFF.

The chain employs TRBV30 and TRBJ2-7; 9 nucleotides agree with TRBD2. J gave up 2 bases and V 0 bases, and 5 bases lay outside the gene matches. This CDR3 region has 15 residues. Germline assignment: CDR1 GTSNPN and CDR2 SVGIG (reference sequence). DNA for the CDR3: TGTGCCTGGAGTGTAGGGCGGGAGGGGACCTACGAGCAGTACTTC. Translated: CAWSVGREGTYEQYF.

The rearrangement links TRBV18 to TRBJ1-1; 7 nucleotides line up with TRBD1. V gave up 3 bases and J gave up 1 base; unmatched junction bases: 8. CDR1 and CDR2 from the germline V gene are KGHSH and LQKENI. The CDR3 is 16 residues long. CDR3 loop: CASSPLRQGGNTEAFF. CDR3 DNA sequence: TGTGCCAGCTCACCCCTGAGACAGGGTGGGAACACTGAAGCTTTCTTT. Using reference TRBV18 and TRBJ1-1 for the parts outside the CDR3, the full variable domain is NAGVMQNPRHLVRRRGQEARLRCSPMKGHSHVYWYRQLPEEGLKFMVYLQKENIIDESGMPKERFSAEFPKEGPSILRIQQVVRGDSAAYFCASSPLRQGGNTEAFFGQGTRLTVV.

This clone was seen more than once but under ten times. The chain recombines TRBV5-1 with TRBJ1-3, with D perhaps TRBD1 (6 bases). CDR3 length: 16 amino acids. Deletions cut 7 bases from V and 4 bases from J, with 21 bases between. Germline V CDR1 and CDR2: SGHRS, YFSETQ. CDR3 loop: CASGNREGGKGNTIYF. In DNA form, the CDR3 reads TGCGCCAGCGGAAACAGGGAAGGGGGAAAAGGAAACACCATATATTTT.

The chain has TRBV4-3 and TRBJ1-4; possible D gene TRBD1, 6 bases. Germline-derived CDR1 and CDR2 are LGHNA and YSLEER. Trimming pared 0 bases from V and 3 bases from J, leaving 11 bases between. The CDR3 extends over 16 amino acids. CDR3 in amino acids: CASSQEPQGSNEKLFF. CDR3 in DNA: TGCGCCAGCAGCCAAGAACCGCAGGGGTCTAATGAAAAACTGTTTTTT.

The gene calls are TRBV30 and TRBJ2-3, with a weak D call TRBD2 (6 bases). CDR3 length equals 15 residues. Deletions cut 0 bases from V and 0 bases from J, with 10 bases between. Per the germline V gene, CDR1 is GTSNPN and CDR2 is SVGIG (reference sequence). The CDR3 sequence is CAWSVLGGSTDTQYF. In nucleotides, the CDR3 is TGTGCCTGGAGTGTTCTGGGGGGAAGCACAGATACGCAGTATTTT.

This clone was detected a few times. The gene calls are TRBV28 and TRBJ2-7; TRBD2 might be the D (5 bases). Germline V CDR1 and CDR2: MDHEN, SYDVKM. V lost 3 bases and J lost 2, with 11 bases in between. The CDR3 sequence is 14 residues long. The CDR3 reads CASSFTGKTYEQYF. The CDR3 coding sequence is TGTGCCAGCAGTTTTACGGGGAAGACCTACGAGCAGTACTTC. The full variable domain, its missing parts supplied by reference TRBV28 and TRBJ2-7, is DVKVTQSSRYLVKRTGEKVFLECVQDMDHENMFWYRQDPGLGLRLIYFSYDVKMKEKGDIPEGYSVSREKKERFSLILESASTNQTSMYLCASSFTGKTYEQYFGPGTRLTVT.

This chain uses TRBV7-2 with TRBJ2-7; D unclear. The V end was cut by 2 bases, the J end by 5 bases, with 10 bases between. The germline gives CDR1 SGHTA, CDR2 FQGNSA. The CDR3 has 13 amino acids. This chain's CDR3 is CASSLIFVNEQYF. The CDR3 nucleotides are TGTGCCAGCAGCTTAATTTTTGTAAACGAGCAGTACTTC.

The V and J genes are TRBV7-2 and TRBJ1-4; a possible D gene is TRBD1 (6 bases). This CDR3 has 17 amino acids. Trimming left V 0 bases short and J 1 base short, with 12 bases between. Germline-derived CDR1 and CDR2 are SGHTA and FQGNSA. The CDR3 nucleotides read TGTGCCAGCAGCTTAGCGCAACAGGGTATAACTAATGAAAAACTGTTTTTT. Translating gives CASSLAQQGITNEKLFF.

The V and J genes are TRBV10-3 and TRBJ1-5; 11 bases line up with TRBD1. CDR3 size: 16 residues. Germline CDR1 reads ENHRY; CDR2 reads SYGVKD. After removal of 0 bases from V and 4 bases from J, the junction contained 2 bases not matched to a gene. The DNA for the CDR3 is TGTGCCATCAGTGAGTCCGGGACAGGGGGTAATCAGCCCCAGCATTTT. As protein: CAISESGTGGNQPQHF.